This T cell receptor beta chain was recorded in a study of blood T cell repertoires in COVID-19. Study in general: The United States, Italy and Spain were the sources of the acute and convalescent COVID-19 samples.

The assay was immunoSEQ multiplex PCR, and TCRdb's table has in-frame clones only and misses some. This sample has about 81,000 clones, with around nine tenths found just once. The study drew participants aged about 18 to 89 years from about two dozen US areas. Cohort allocation depended upon clinical history that participants reported. This CDR3 contains 13 residues. Germline lookup yields CDR1 SGHVS and CDR2 FNYEAQ. V lost 4 bases, J lost 3 bases, and 10 bases lay in between. The receptor was derived from a woman aged 45-60 years with acute COVID-19. The sequenced sample was PBMCs or T cells enriched from blood (not recorded which). This chain uses TRBV7-6 with TRBJ2-7; D unresolved. The CDR3 bases are TGTGCCAGCAGCTCAGAACAGATCTACGAGCAGTACTTC. Translating gives CASSSEQIYEQYF.